Following are 8 T cell receptor beta chains from one sample sequenced in a study of shared clonotypes between healthy human individuals. Terminally differentiated effector memory CD45RA+ cells were excluded by CCR7 positive selection of CD45RO-negative cells. Libraries were prepared by immunoSEQ multiplex PCR; TCRdb keeps only in-frame clonotypes and omits some of them. The table lists some 2.1 million clones, roughly 94% of them singletons. Material for sequencing was naive CD8+ T cells sorted from blood. The receptors derive from a man aged 18-30 years in good health.

This clone appeared a single time. This chain joins TRBV5-4 and TRBJ2-3, with 15 bases lining up with TRBD2. V lost 4 bases to trimming and J lost 6 bases; unmatched junction nucleotides: 9. In germline, CDR1 is SGHNT, CDR2 YYREEE (reference sequence). CDR3 size: 17 residues. CDR3 residues: CASSIRTSGGAWDTQYF. In DNA, the CDR3 is TGTGCCAGCAGCATACGGACTAGCGGGGGGGCCTGGGATACGCAGTATTTT. Together with reference TRBV5-4 and TRBJ2-3, the CDR3 gives the full variable domain: ETGVTQSPTHLIKTRGQQVTLRCSSQSGHNTVSWYQQALGQGPQFIFQYYREEENGRGNFPPRFSGLQFPNYSSELNVNALELDDSALYLCASSIRTSGGAWDTQYFGPGTRLTVL.

This clone was observed once. The chain recombines TRBV6-5 with TRBJ2-5, with D possibly being TRBD2 (6 bases). V was clipped by 0 bases and J by 1 base, with 9 bases between them. Germline loops: CDR1 MNHEY, CDR2 SVGAGI. The CDR3 is made up of 15 amino acids. The CDR3 DNA is TGTGCCAGCAGTTACTCGGAGGGCACCCAAGAGACCCAGTACTTC. Protein: CASSYSEGTQETQYF.

V usage is TRBV5-6 and J usage is TRBJ2-7; D is possibly TRBD1 (5 bases). The CDR3 is made up of 15 amino acids. With 1 base removed from V and 3 bases from J, the gap between germline ends came to 14 bases. Germline-derived CDR1 and CDR2 are SGHDT and YYEEEE. CDR3 sequence: CASSLISQGVYEQYF. The CDR3 region has the DNA TGTGCCAGCAGCTTGATCTCGCAGGGTGTCTACGAGCAGTACTTC.

The rearrangement uses TRBV19 and TRBJ1-5, with 10 bases matching TRBD1. Germline CDR1 is LNHDA and CDR2 is SQIVND (reference sequence). The CDR3 consists of 20 residues. The ends lost 6 bases at V and 0 bases at J; junction bases unmatched: 17. As DNA, the CDR3 is TGTGCCAGTAGCTTAAACGGCGGGACAGGGGATTTCTATAGCAATCAGCCCCAGCATTTT. It yields the protein CASSLNGGTGDFYSNQPQHF. The whole variable domain, remainder taken from reference TRBV19 and TRBJ1-5, is DGGITQSPKYLFRKEGQNVTLSCEQNLNHDAMYWYRQDPGQGLRLIYYSQIVNDFQKGDIAEGYSVSREKKESFPLTVTSAQKNPTAFYLCASSLNGGTGDFYSNQPQHFGDGTRLSIL.

This clone was counted a single time. This chain uses TRBV30 with TRBJ2-7; D remains ambiguous. Germline CDR1 reads GTSNPN; CDR2 reads SVGIG (reference sequence). V dropped 1 base and J dropped 8 bases, with 12 bases sitting between them. This CDR3 contains 12 residues. The CDR3 spells CAWSEPGPKQYF. The CDR3 bases are TGTGCCTGGAGTGAACCAGGACCAAAGCAGTACTTC.

This clone was observed a few times. The rearrangement links TRBV29-1 to TRBJ2-3; D is uncertain. The CDR3 contains 13 residues. V shed 0 bases and J shed 7 bases, with 11 bases lying between them. Germline CDR1 reads SQVTM; CDR2 reads ANQGSEA. CDR3 sequence (DNA): TGCAGCGTTGAAGATCCGGCCTATTATACGCAGTATTTT. Protein sequence: CSVEDPAYYTQYF.

About this clone: Other DNA variants within this sample encode the same CDR3. This chain joins TRBV27 and TRBJ1-4; D gene ambiguous. The CDR3 contains 14 residues. The germline V gene encodes CDR1 MNHEY and CDR2 SMNVEV (reference sequence). Trimming pared 0 bases from V and 7 bases from J, leaving 9 bases between. The CDR3 reads CASSLSPVGEKLFF. The CDR3, as DNA: TGTGCCAGCAGTTTATCCCCGGTCGGTGAAAAACTGTTTTTT.

J is TRBJ2-7 and V is TRBV6-6, with 8 bases identical to TRBD1. CDR1 and CDR2 from the germline V gene are MNHNY and SVGAGI (reference sequence). Germline trimming cut 2 bases from V and 3 bases from J; bases unmatched to any gene: 6. The CDR3 has 15 amino acids. CDR3 coding DNA: TGTGCCAGCAGTTACCCGACAGGGGCCAACTACGAGCAGTACTTC. Translation: CASSYPTGANYEQYF.